This TCR beta chain was sequenced in a study of blood T cell repertoires in COVID-19. Study in general: The study drew acute and convalescent COVID-19 samples from the United States, Italy and Spain. Sample material is recorded as cDNA or gDNA derived from T cells, B-cell-depleted T cells, or PBMCs.

The CDR3 length is 16 residues. CDR1 and CDR2 (germline): SNHLY, FYNNEI. V was clipped by 2 bases and J by 0 bases; unmatched bases: 6. In the original analysis: Reference gene primer amplification in the assay estimated nucleated cell counts. Sequencing used immunoSEQ multiplex PCR; TCRdb keeps in-frame clones, though not all of them. V and J calls and clone size come straight from that table; D and trimming were deduced from the DNA. The table includes 140,000 or so clones, roughly 84% detected once. The TCR comes from a human donor in a cohort sampled during active COVID-19. Sequenced sample: peripheral blood. V gene TRBV2 combines with J gene TRBJ2-7; 8 nucleotides agree with TRBD2. The CDR3 bases are TGTGCCAGCAGTGAAAGGGGCGGGGGGTTCTCCTACGAGCAGTACTTC. Residues: CASSERGGGFSYEQYF.